Listed below are T cell receptor beta chains from one sample, sequenced in a study of Tregs in tolerant kidney transplant recipients. The table came from immunoSEQ multiplex PCR; TCRdb's copy has only in-frame clones and leaves some out. This sample yields roughly 250,000 clones, of which roughly four fifths are seen a single time; about 0.68% belongs to the top ten. Sequencing input: CD4+ T cells from blood. The receptors derive from a human donor in good health. Both conserved end residues are part of each CDR3. D genes are given only for firm matches. A row's size may be missing; if present it is once, few, many or a size class.

clone_size	d_call	v_call	j_call	cdr3_aa	cdr3_nt
few	-	TRBV5-6	TRBJ1-1	CASSSQGNTEAFF	TGTGCCAGCAGCTCACAGGGGAACACTGAAGCTTTCTTT
few	TRBD1	TRBV19	TRBJ1-6	CASRTQTGLNSPLHF	TGTGCCAGCCGGACGCAGACAGGGCTGAATTCACCCCTCCACTTT
-	-	TRBV9	TRBJ2-1	CASSVSTGNEQFF	TGTGCCAGCAGCGTATCTACGGGGAATGAGCAGTTCTTC
-	-	TRBV30	TRBJ1-5	CAWSVLGQHDQPQHF	TGTGCCTGGAGTGTACTTGGACAGCACGATCAGCCCCAGCATTTT
-	TRBD2	TRBV5-4	TRBJ2-1	CASSARTSGGLLEEQFF	TGTGCCAGCAGCGCCAGGACTAGCGGGGGCCTCTTAGAAGAGCAGTTCTTC
-	TRBD1	TRBV6-1	TRBJ1-2	CASSWGQGYGYTF	TGTGCCAGCAGTTGGGGACAGGGCTATGGCTACACCTTC
-	TRBD2	TRBV9	TRBJ2-7	CASSVDGSGVLGQYF	TGTGCCAGCAGCGTAGATGGTAGCGGGGTTCTTGGGCAGTACTTC
-	-	TRBV7-3	TRBJ2-2	CASSPPGNTGELFF	TGTGCCAGCAGCCCGCCGGGGAACACCGGGGAGCTGTTTTTT
-	-	TRBV5-4	TRBJ1-1	CASSLYLQTNTEAFF	TGTGCCAGCAGCTTGTATTTACAGACGAACACTGAAGCTTTCTTT
once	-	TRBV5-1	TRBJ2-7	CASSFGDSYEQYF	TGCGCCAGCAGCTTCGGGGACTCCTACGAGCAGTACTTC
-	-	TRBV5-5	TRBJ2-7	CASSLLRGYYEQYF	TGTGCCAGCAGCTTGTTGCGGGGTTACTACGAGCAGTACTTC
once	-	TRBV7-3	TRBJ2-2	CASSLGGLHTGELFF	TGTGCCAGCAGCTTAGGCGGACTGCACACCGGGGAGCTGTTTTTT
-	-	TRBV5-1	TRBJ1-2	CASSLVVEASEYGYTF	TGCGCCAGCAGCTTGGTGGTGGAGGCCAGTGAGTATGGCTACACCTTC
-	-	TRBV30	TRBJ1-2	CAWAPGGSRGGYTF	TGTGCCTGGGCCCCCGGGGGGAGTAGGGGTGGCTACACCTTC
-	TRBD1	TRBV10-1	TRBJ2-1	CASSRQGYNEQFF	TGCGCCAGCAGTAGACAGGGTTACAATGAACAGTTCTTC
-	-	TRBV6-5	TRBJ2-5	CASTQIGRGETQYF	TGTGCCAGCACTCAAATAGGGCGGGGAGAGACCCAGTACTTC
-	-	TRBV9	TRBJ1-5	CASSVGTSNQPQHF	TGTGCCAGCAGCGTAGGGACTAGCAATCAGCCCCAGCATTTT
-	TRBD1	TRBV18	TRBJ2-1	CASSPSDRHEQFF	TGTGCCAGCTCACCATCGGACAGGCATGAGCAGTTCTTC
-	TRBD1	TRBV7-3	TRBJ1-2	CASSLNAVDRGHGYTF	TGTGCCAGCAGCTTAAACGCCGTCGACAGGGGCCATGGCTACACCTTC
-	TRBD1	TRBV29-1	TRBJ2-3	CSVVGGAHTQYF	TGCAGCGTTGTAGGGGGCGCGCATACGCAGTATTTT
-	TRBD1	TRBV19	TRBJ1-3	CASSPGQVSGNTIYF	TGTGCCAGTAGCCCAGGACAGGTCTCTGGAAACACCATATATTTT
-	-	TRBV7-6	TRBJ1-5	CASSPSGNQPQHF	TGTGCCAGCAGCCCTTCAGGGAATCAGCCCCAGCATTTT
-	-	TRBV5-5	TRBJ2-7	CASSLGIGTYEQYF	TGTGCCAGCAGCCTGGGAATCGGGACCTACGAGCAGTACTTC
-	-	TRBV5-4	TRBJ2-1	CASSFGGALVNNEQFF	TGTGCCAGCAGCTTTGGAGGGGCCCTAGTCAACAATGAGCAGTTCTTC
-	TRBD1	TRBV9	TRBJ1-4	CASSRRDSYIEKLFF	TGTGCCAGCAGCCGACGGGACAGTTACATTGAAAAACTGTTTTTT
-	-	TRBV18	TRBJ2-7	CASSPRFRLYEQYF	TGTGCCAGCTCACCTAGGTTTCGACTCTACGAGCAGTACTTC
-	TRBD1	TRBV6-6	TRBJ2-7	CASSPRGQGMRYEQYF	TGTGCCAGCAGTCCCCGCGGACAGGGTATGCGGTACGAGCAGTACTTC
-	-	TRBV5-6	TRBJ2-7	CASSLVKGEQYF	TGTGCCAGCAGCTTGGTTAAAGGTGAGCAGTACTTC
once	-	TRBV7-2	TRBJ1-4	CASSLETRGEKLFF	TGTGCCAGCAGCTTAGAGACCCGGGGCGAAAAACTGTTTTTT
-	-	TRBV5-4	TRBJ2-5	CASSPRGAGMYQETQYF	TGTGCCAGCAGCCCCAGGGGGGCGGGGATGTACCAAGAGACCCAGTACTTC
-	TRBD1	TRBV5-4	TRBJ2-7	CASSLNPRQGFYEQYF	TGTGCCAGCAGCCTAAATCCAAGACAGGGGTTCTACGAGCAGTACTTC
-	TRBD1	TRBV13	TRBJ2-3	CASSLVGRGPTDTQYF	TGTGCCAGCAGCTTAGTGGGCAGGGGGCCTACAGATACGCAGTATTTT
-	TRBD1	TRBV19	TRBJ2-7	CASSMGTGTGQYF	TGTGCCAGTAGTATGGGGACAGGAACAGGGCAGTACTTC
once	-	TRBV4-1	TRBJ2-7	CASSQGFAYSRNYEQYF	TGCGCCAGCAGCCAAGGGTTCGCCTATTCAAGAAACTACGAGCAGTACTTC
-	TRBD1	TRBV10-1	TRBJ1-5	CASRDRGRGNQPQHF	TGCGCCAGCAGGGACAGGGGTCGGGGCAATCAGCCCCAGCATTTT
-	TRBD1	TRBV29-1	TRBJ2-7	CSVGTGSIHEQYF	TGCAGCGTAGGGACAGGGAGCATCCACGAGCAGTACTTC
-	-	TRBV5-1	TRBJ2-3	CASSLSGVGTDTQYF	TGCGCCAGCAGCTTGTCAGGGGTCGGAACAGATACGCAGTATTTT
-	TRBD1	TRBV27	TRBJ2-3	CASSPRTGTRDTQYF	TGTGCCAGCAGTCCCCGGACAGGGACGCGGGATACGCAGTATTTT
-	-	TRBV4-1	TRBJ2-7	CASSQDLVSSSYEQYF	TGCGCCAGCAGCCAAGATCTTGTCAGCAGCTCCTACGAGCAGTACTTC